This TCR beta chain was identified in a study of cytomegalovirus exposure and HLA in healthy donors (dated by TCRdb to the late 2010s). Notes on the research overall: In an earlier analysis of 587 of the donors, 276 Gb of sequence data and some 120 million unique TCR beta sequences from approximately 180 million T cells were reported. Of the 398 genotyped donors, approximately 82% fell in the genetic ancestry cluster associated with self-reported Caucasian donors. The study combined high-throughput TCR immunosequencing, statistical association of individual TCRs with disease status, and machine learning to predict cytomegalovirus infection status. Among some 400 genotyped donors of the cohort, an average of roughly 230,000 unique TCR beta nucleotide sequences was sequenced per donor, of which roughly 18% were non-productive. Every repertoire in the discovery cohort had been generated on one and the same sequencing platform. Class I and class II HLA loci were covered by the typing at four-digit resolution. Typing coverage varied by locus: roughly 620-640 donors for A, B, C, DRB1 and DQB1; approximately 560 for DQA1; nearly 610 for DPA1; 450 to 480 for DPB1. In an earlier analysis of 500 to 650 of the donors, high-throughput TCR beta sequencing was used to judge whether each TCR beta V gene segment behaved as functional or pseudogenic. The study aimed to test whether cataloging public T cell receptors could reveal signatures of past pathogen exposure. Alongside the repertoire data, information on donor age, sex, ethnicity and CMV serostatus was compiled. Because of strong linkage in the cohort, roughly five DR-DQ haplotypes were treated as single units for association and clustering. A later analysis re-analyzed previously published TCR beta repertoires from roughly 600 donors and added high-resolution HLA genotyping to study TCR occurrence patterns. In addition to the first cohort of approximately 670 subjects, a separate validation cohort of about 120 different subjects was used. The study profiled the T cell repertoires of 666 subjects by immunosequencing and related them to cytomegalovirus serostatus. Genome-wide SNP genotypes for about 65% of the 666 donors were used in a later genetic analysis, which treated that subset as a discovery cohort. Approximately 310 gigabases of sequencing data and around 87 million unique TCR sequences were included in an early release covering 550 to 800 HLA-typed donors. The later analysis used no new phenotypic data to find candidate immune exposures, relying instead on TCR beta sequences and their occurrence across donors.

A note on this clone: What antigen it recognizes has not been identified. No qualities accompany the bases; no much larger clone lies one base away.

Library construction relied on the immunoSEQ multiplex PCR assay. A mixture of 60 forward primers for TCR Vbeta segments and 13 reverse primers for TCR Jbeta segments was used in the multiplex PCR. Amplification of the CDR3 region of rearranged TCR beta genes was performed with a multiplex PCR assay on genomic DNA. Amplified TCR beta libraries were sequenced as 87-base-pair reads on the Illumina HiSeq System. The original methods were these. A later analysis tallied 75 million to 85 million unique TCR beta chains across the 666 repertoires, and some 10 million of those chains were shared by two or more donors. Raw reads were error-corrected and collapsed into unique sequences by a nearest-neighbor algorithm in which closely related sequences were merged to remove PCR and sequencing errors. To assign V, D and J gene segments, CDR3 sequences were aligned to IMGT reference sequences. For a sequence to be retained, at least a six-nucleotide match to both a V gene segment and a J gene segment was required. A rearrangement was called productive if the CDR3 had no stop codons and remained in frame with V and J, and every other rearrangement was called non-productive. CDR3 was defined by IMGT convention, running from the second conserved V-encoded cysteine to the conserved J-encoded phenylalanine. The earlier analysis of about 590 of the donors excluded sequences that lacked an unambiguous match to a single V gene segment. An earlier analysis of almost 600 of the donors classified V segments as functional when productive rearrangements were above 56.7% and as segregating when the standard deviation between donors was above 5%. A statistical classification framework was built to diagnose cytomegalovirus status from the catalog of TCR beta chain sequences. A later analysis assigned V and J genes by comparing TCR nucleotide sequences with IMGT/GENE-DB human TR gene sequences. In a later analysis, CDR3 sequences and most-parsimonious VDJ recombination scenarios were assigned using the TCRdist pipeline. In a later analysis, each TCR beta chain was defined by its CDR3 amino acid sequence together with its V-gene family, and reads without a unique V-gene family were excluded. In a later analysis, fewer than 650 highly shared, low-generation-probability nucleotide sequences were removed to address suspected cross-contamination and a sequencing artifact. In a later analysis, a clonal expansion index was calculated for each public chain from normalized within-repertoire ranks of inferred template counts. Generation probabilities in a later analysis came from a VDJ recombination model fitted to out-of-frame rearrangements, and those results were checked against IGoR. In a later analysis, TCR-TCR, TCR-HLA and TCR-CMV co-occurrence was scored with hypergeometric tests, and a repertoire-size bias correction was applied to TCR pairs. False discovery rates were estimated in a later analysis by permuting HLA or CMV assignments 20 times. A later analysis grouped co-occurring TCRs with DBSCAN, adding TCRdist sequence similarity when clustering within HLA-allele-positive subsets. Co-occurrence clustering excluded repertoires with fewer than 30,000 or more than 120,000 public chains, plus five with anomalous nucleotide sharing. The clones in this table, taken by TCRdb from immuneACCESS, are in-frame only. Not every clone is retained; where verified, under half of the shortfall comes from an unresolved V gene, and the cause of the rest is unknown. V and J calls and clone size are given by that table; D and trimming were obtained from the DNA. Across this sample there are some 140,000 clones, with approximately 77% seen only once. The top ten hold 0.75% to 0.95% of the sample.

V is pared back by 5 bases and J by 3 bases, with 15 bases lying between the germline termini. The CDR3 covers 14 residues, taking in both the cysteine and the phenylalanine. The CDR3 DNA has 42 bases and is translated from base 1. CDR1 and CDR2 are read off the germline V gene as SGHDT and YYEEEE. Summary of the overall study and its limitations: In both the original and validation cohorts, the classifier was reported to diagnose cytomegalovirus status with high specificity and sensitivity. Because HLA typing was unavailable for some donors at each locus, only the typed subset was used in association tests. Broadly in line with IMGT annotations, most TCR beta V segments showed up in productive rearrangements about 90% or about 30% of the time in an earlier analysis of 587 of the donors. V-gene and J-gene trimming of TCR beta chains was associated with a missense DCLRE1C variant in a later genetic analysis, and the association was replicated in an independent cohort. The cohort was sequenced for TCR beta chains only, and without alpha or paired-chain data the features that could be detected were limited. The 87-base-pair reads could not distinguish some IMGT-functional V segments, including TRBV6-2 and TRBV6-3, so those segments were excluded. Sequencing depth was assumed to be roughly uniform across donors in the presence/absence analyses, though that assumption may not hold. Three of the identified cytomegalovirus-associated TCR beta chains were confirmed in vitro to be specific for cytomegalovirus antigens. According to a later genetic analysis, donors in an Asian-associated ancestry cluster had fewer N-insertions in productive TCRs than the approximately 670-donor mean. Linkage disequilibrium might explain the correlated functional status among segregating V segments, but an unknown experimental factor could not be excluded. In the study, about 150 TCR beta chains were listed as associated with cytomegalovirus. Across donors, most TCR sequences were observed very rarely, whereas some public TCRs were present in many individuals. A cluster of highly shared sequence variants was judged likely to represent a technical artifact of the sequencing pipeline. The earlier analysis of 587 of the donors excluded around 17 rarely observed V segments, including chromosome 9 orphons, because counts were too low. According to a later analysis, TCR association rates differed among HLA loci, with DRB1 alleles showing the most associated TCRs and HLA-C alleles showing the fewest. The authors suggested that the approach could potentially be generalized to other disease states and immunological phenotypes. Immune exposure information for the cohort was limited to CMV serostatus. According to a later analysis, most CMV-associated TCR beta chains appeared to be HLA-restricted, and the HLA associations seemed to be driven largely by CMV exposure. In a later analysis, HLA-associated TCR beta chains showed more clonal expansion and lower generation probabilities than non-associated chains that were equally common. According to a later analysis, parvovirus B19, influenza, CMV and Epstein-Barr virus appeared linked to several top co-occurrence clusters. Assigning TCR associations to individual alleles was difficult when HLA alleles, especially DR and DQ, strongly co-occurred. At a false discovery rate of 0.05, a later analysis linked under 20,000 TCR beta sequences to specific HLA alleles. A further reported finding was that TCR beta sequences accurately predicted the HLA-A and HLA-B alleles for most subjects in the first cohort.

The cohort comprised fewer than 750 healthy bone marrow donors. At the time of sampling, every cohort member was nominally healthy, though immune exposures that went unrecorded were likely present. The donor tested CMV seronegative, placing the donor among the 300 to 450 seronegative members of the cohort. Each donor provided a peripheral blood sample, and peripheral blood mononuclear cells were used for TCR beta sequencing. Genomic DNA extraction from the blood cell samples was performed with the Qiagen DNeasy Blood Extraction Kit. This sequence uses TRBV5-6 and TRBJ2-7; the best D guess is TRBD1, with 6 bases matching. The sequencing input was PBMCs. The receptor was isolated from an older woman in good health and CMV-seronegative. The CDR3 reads CASRPKGVDYEQYF. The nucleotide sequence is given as TGTGCCAGCAGGCCCAAGGGGGTAGACTACGAGCAGTACTTC.